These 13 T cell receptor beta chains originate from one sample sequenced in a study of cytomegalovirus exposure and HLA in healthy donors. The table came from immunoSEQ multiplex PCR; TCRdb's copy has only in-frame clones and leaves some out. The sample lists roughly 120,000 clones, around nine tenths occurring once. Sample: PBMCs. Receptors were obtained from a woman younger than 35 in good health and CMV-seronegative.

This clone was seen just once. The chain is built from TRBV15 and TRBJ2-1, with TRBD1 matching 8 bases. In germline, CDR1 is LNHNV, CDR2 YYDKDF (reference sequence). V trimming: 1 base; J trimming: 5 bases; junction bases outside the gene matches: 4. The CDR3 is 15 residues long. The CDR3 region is CATSRGTGKDNEQFF. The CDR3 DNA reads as TGTGCCACCAGCAGAGGGACAGGGAAGGACAATGAGCAGTTCTTC.

This CDR3 is CASSLVAGVPGETQYF. CDR3 bases: TGTGCCAGCAGCTTGGTAGCGGGGGTCCCGGGGGAGACCCAGTACTTC. The J gene is TRBJ2-5, the V gene TRBV5-6, with 9 bases identical to TRBD2. Losses at the gene ends were 0 bases for V and 5 bases for J; bases not matched to a gene: 8. The CDR3 has 16 residues. CDR1 SGHDT and CDR2 YYEEEE come from the germline V gene.

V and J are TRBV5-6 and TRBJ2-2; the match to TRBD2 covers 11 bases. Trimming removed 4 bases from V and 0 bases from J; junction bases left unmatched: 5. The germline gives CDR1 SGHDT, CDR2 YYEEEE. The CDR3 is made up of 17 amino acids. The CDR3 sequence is CASSRGGLAANTGELFF. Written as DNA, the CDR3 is TGTGCCAGCAGCCGAGGGGGACTAGCGGCGAACACCGGGGAGCTGTTTTTT.

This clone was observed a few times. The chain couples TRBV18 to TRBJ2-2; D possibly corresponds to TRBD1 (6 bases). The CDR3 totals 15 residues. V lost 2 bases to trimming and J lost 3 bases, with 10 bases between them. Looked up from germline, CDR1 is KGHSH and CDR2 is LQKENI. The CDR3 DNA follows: TGTGCCAGCTCACCAGTGGCAGGGGACACCGGGGAGCTGTTTTTT. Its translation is CASSPVAGDTGELFF.

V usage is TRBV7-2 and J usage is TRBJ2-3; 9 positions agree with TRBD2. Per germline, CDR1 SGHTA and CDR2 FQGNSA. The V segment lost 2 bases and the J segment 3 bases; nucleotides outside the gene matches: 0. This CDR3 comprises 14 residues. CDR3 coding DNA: TGTGCCAGCAGCTTACTAGCGGGAACAGATACGCAGTATTTT. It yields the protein CASSLLAGTDTQYF.

The CDR3 protein is CASSLGGPASSYEQYF. CDR3 nucleotide sequence: TGCGCCAGCAGCTTGGGGGGGCCAGCGAGCTCCTACGAGCAGTACTTC. This rearrangement joins TRBV5-1 to TRBJ2-7; D is perhaps TRBD1 (6 bases). The V gene lost 0 bases and the J gene lost 0 bases, with 13 bases spanning the gap. This CDR3 has 16 residues. Germline CDR1 is SGHRS and CDR2 is YFSETQ.

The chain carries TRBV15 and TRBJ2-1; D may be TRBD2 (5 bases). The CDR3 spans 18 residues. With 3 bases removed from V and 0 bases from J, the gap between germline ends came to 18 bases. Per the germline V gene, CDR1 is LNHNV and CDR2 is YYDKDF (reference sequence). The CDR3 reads CATSRQAGGLSSYNEQFF. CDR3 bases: TGTGCCACCAGCAGGCAAGCAGGAGGTCTTAGCTCCTACAATGAGCAGTTCTTC.

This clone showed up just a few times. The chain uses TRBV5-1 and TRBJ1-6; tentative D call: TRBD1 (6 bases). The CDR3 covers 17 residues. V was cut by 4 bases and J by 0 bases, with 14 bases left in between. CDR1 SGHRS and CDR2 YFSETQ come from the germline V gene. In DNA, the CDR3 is TGCGCCAGCAGCAGACAGGAGAGGAGCTCCTATAATTCACCCCTCCACTTT. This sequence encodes CASSRQERSSYNSPLHF.

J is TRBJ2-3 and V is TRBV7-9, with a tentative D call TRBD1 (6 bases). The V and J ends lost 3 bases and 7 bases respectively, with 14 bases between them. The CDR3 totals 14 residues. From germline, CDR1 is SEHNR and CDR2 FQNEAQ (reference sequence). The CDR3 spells CASSLAGESHTQYF. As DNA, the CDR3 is TGTGCCAGCAGCTTGGCAGGGGAGTCCCATACGCAGTATTTT.

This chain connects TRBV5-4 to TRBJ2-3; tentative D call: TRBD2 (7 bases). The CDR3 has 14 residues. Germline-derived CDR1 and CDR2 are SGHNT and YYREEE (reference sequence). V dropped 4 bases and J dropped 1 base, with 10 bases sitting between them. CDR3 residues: CASSTGRGTDTQYF. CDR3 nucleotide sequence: TGTGCCAGCAGCACAGGGAGGGGCACAGATACGCAGTATTTT. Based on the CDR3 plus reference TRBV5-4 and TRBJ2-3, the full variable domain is ETGVTQSPTHLIKTRGQQVTLRCSSQSGHNTVSWYQQALGQGPQFIFQYYREEENGRGNFPPRFSGLQFPNYSSELNVNALELDDSALYLCASSTGRGTDTQYFGPGTRLTVL.

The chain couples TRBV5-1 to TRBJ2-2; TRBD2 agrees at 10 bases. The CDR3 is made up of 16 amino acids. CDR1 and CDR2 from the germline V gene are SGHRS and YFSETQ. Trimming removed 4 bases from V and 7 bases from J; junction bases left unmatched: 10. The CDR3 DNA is TGCGCCAGCAGCCCCGGAGCGGGAGGGAATTTCGGGGAGCTGTTTTTT. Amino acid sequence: CASSPGAGGNFGELFF.

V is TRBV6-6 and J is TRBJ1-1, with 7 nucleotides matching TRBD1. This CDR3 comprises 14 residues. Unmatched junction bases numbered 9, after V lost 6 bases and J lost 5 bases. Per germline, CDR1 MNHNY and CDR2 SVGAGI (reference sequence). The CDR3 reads CASRPSTGKTEAFF. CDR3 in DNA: TGTGCCAGCAGACCCTCGACAGGGAAGACTGAAGCTTTCTTT.

The CDR3 DNA reads as TGCGCCAGCAGCTTGGTGACAGGGTTGAAATATGGCTACACCTTC. It yields the protein CASSLVTGLKYGYTF. The chain joins TRBV5-1 to TRBJ1-2, with 7 positions matching TRBD1. CDR3 length: 15 residues. Trimming removed 0 bases from V and 5 bases from J; junction bases left unmatched: 7. The germline gives CDR1 SGHRS, CDR2 YFSETQ.